The T cell receptor (beta chain) under discussion was sequenced for a study of vaccination and CD4 T cells after COVID-19. The study sequenced cultured CD4+ T cell DNA using the Oncomine TCR Beta short-read assay. Using its own MiXCR run on the PCR reads, TCRdb lists one record per CDR3 protein. The sample has some 17,000 distinct CDR3 sequences; over 65% are singletons. On this clonotype itself: What it recognizes is unknown.

Indicated treatment: approximately nine-day PBMC culture with coronavirus spike peptide pools or control peptides (ViraFEST assay). Trimming cost V 1 base and J 7 bases; bases outside gene matches: 8. The germline CDR1 and CDR2 sequences are DFQATT and SNEGSKA (reference sequence). This CDR3 is built from 14 residues. This clonotype was obtained from a human donor who had recovered from COVID-19. J is TRBJ1-2 and V is TRBV20-1; 8 nucleotides match TRBD1. What was sequenced was CD4+ T cells from blood, cultured in vitro. The CDR3 DNA sequence: TGCAGTGCTAGAGTGTCAGGGGGCCGGGGTGGCTACACCTTC. The encoded protein is CSARVSGGRGGYTF.